Presented here are 27 T cell receptor beta chains from one specimen sequenced in a study of spatial heterogeneity in lung cancer. TCRdb ran MiXCR on the 5' RACE reads and lists one entry per CDR3 protein. The data hold about 53,000 distinct CDR3 sequences, with less than 9% observed a single time. Time point defined: sample taken at primary tumor resection. Unsorted whole RNA of tumor, nontumor lung or frozen PBMC was sequenced. The sequences come from PBMCs, collected at surgery. Every receptor here comes from a female donor with early-stage non-small cell lung cancer.

The chain has TRBV3-1 and TRBJ2-1; tentatively, D is TRBD1 or TRBD2 (7 bases each). This CDR3 contains 16 residues. Germline CDR1 and CDR2: LGHDT and YNNKEL (reference sequence). With 3 bases removed from V and 3 bases from J, the gap between germline ends came to 15 bases. The CDR3 loop is CASSHHTGEGYNEQFF. The CDR3 DNA sequence: TGTGCCAGCAGCCACCATACAGGGGAGGGCTACAATGAGCAGTTCTTC.

Only a few counts were recorded for this clonotype. CDR3 in amino acids: CSASTGLASTDTQYF. For the CDR3, the DNA is TGCAGTGCTTCCACTGGACTAGCCTCCACAGATACGCAGTATTTT. This chain joins TRBV20-1 and TRBJ2-3; 8 nucleotides line up with TRBD2. This CDR3 region has 15 residues. From germline, CDR1 is DFQATT and CDR2 SNEGSKA (reference sequence). The junction had 9 bases not matched to a gene; V was cut back by 5 bases and J by 2 bases.

Ten or more counts support this clonotype. This chain joins TRBV11-2 and TRBJ2-7; 7 nucleotides align to TRBD1. Germline assignment: CDR1 SGHAT and CDR2 FQNNGV. The CDR3 consists of 15 residues. With 4 bases clipped from V and 1 base from J, the junction kept 7 bases outside the gene matches. The CDR3 sequence is CASSSRGHASYEQYF. CDR3 sequence (DNA): TGTGCCAGCAGCTCGAGGGGGCATGCGTCCTACGAGCAGTACTTC.

This clonotype was picked up a small number of times. The chain combines TRBV6-5 with TRBJ1-2; no firm D call. Germline values: CDR1 MNHEY, CDR2 SVGAGI. Trimming removed 2 bases at V and 8 bases at J, with 18 bases between. This CDR3 region has 15 residues. The CDR3 is CASSYGGGGPGGYTF. CDR3 DNA sequence: TGTGCCAGCAGTTACGGCGGTGGAGGTCCGGGCGGCTACACCTTC.

This clonotype appeared many times. The chain employs TRBV4-3 and TRBJ2-2; D remains unclear. Germline V gives CDR1 LGHNA, CDR2 YSLEER. V lost 1 base, J lost 2 bases, and 8 bases lay in between. The length of the CDR3 is 15 residues. CDR3 nucleotide sequence: TGCGCCAGCAGCCAAGGGACCTCCAACACCGGGGAGCTGTTTTTT. Translating it yields CASSQGTSNTGELFF.

This clonotype was recorded a few times. The chain has TRBV6-2 or TRBV6-3 and TRBJ2-6, with TRBD1 matching over 7 bases. The trim removed 5 bases at V and 0 bases at J, leaving 7 bases unmatched. The length of the CDR3 is 17 residues. The V gene's germline CDR1 is MNHEY and CDR2 SVGEGT. CDR3 in DNA: TGTGCCAGCAGTAACAGGGGCCCCCTCTCTGGGGCCAACGTCCTGACTTTC. This codes for CASSNRGPLSGANVLTF.

This clonotype has a handful of counts. The CDR3 sequence: CASSLGQGAQPQHF. Written as DNA, the CDR3 is TGTGCCAGCAGCCTCGGACAGGGTGCTCAGCCCCAGCATTTT. The rearrangement uses TRBV3-1 and TRBJ1-5, with 8 bases lining up with TRBD1. This CDR3 has 14 amino acids. Trimming took 4 bases from V and 6 from J; bases not matched to a gene: 5. Germline-derived CDR1 and CDR2 are LGHDT and YNNKEL (reference sequence).

The sample holds many counts of this clonotype. V usage is TRBV29-1 and J usage is TRBJ1-4, with unresolved D. This CDR3 region has 13 residues. Trimming took 5 bases from V and 4 from J, leaving 11 bases between them. Germline V CDR1 and CDR2: SQVTM, ANQGSEA. The CDR3: CSVRGQSNEKLFF. The CDR3 DNA reads as TGCAGCGTTCGTGGGCAGAGTAATGAAAAACTGTTTTTT. The entire variable domain, with the rest obtained from reference TRBV29-1 and TRBJ1-4, is as follows: SAVISQKPSRDICQRGTSLTIQCQVDSQVTMMFWYRQQPGQSLTLIATANQGSEATYESGFVIDKFPISRPNLTFSTLTVSNMSPEDSSIYLCSVRGQSNEKLFFGSGTQLSVL.

This clonotype was seen repeatedly, ten times or more. V and J are TRBV7-2 and TRBJ2-7; TRBD2 might be the D (5 bases). V was trimmed by 5 bases and J by 7 bases, leaving 15 bases between them. The CDR3 is 13 residues long. Per the germline V gene, CDR1 is SGHTA and CDR2 is FQGNSA. CDR3 nucleotide sequence: TGTGCCAGCAGCCCTTTCATCACGGGAGAGCAGTACTTC. Its protein product is CASSPFITGEQYF.

This clonotype was counted at least ten times. The chain links TRBV10-2 to TRBJ2-3; D may be TRBD1 (6 bases). Trimming stripped 6 bases from V and 3 bases from J, with 7 bases between. The CDR3 has 12 residues. CDR1 and CDR2 from the germline V gene are WSHSY and SAAADI. CDR3 sequence: CASRGATDTQYF. CDR3 nucleotide sequence: TGCGCCAGCAGGGGGGCAACAGATACGCAGTATTTT.

The V call is TRBV7-6, the J call TRBJ2-7; a weak D match, TRBD1 (6 bases). The CDR3 runs 13 residues. V was shortened by 5 bases and J by 4 bases, with 12 bases between the two germline ends. Germline V gene lookup returns CDR1 SGHVS and CDR2 FNYEAQ. The CDR3 loop reads CASSTDSWYEQYF. In DNA, the CDR3 is TGTGCCAGCAGCACGGACAGCTGGTACGAGCAGTACTTC.

This clonotype was counted a few times. The chain recombines TRBV7-6 with TRBJ2-1; no definite D call. Between the trimmed V and J ends, which lost 2 bases and 3 bases, there was a span of 5 bases. CDR3 length: 13 amino acids. The germline CDR1 and CDR2 sequences are SGHVS and FNYEAQ. CDR3 in amino acids: CASSLQIYNEQFF. CDR3 nucleotides: TGTGCCAGCAGCTTACAGATCTACAATGAGCAGTTCTTC.

This chain links TRBV20-1 with TRBJ2-1, with 7 bases fitting TRBD1. CDR1 and CDR2 (germline): DFQATT, SNEGSKA (reference sequence). The CDR3 has 12 residues. V trimming: 6 bases; J trimming: 7 bases; junction bases outside the gene matches: 6. In nucleotides, the CDR3 is TGCAGTGCAGCCGGGACAGAGAATGAGCAGTTCTTC. This translates into CSAAGTENEQFF.

This clonotype was picked up many times. V usage is TRBV20-1 and J usage is TRBJ2-1; no reliable D call. Trimming cost V 1 base and J 4 bases, with 23 bases left between them. The germline V gene encodes CDR1 DFQATT and CDR2 SNEGSKA (reference sequence). The CDR3 is 18 amino acids. In DNA, the CDR3 is TGCAGTGCTAGAGGCCCCTCCACCACCATCTGGGGTTACAATGAGCAGTTCTTC. It specifies CSARGPSTTIWGYNEQFF.

The V call is TRBV9, the J call TRBJ2-3; D is perhaps TRBD2 (6 bases). The CDR3 covers 14 residues. From germline, CDR1 is SGDLS and CDR2 YYNGEE. Trimming stripped 4 bases from V and 0 bases from J, with 9 bases between. CDR3 sequence: CASSLASSTDTQYF. The CDR3 DNA is TGTGCCAGCAGCCTAGCGTCAAGCACAGATACGCAGTATTTT.

This CDR3 reads CAIMGQGETQYF. The CDR3 DNA follows: TGTGCCATCATGGGACAGGGAGAGACCCAGTACTTC. The chain has TRBV10-3 and TRBJ2-5; TRBD1 agrees at 9 bases. The germline V gene has CDR1 ENHRY and CDR2 SYGVKD. The ends lost 7 bases at V and 4 bases at J; junction bases unmatched: 1. This CDR3 has 12 amino acids.

The chain links TRBV2 to TRBJ2-5; 11 bases align to TRBD2. The germline V gene has CDR1 SNHLY and CDR2 FYNNEI. This CDR3 is built from 16 residues. J lost 7 bases, V lost 3 bases, and 10 bases had no gene match. CDR3 DNA: TGTGCCAGCAGTGATCCGGGACTAGCGGCCCTAGGGACCCAGTACTTC. It encodes CASSDPGLAALGTQYF.

There are a few counts of this clonotype. The chain carries TRBV7-8 and TRBJ2-7; D is perhaps TRBD2 (5 bases). V was shortened by 8 bases and J by 6 bases, with 20 bases between the two germline ends. CDR1 is SGHVS, CDR2 FQNEAQ, per germline. This CDR3 spans 14 amino acids. The chain's CDR3 is CASALPLLAGEQYF. CDR3 in DNA: TGTGCCAGCGCGCTACCCCTCCTAGCTGGCGAGCAGTACTTC.

This clonotype was observed many times. The chain couples TRBV7-2 to TRBJ2-1, with TRBD2 identical over 8 bases. V lost 1 base and J lost 8; bases outside the gene matches: 7. CDR3 length equals 15 residues. In germline, CDR1 is SGHTA, CDR2 FQGNSA. DNA for the CDR3: TGTGCCAGCAGCTTAGATGTTAGCGGGGTCTATGAGCAGTTCTTC. As protein: CASSLDVSGVYEQFF.

This clonotype was recorded a few times. J is TRBJ1-4 and V is TRBV28, with a weak D call TRBD1 (6 bases). CDR3 size: 13 residues. The V gene lost 6 bases and the J gene lost 8 bases, with 13 bases spanning the gap. Germline loops: CDR1 MDHEN, CDR2 SYDVKM. The CDR3 loop is CASSTGFGEKLFF. The CDR3 region has the DNA TGTGCCAGCAGCACAGGGTTTGGGGAAAAACTGTTTTTT. The complete variable domain, with remaining parts taken from reference TRBV28 and TRBJ1-4, reads DVKVTQSSRYLVKRTGEKVFLECVQDMDHENMFWYRQDPGLGLRLIYFSYDVKMKEKGDIPEGYSVSREKKERFSLILESASTNQTSMYLCASSTGFGEKLFFGSGTQLSVL.

This sequence joins TRBV7-2 and TRBJ1-2, with D unclear. The V gene's germline CDR1 is SGHTA and CDR2 FQGNSA. This CDR3 region has 14 residues. Trimming removed 1 base from V and 0 bases from J, with 6 bases in between. The CDR3 region has the DNA TGTGCCAGCAGCTTAGAGATGGCTAACTATGGCTACACCTTC. Its protein product is CASSLEMANYGYTF. Looking up the rest from reference TRBV7-2 and TRBJ1-2 gives the full variable domain: GAGVSQSPSNKVTEKGKDVELRCDPISGHTALYWYRQSLGQGLEFLIYFQGNSAPDKSGLPSDRFSAERTGGSVSTLTIQRTQQEDSAVYLCASSLEMANYGYTFGSGTRLTVV.

This clonotype was detected ten times or more. This sequence joins TRBV7-9 and TRBJ2-1; D not certain. The ends were cut back, 4 bases at V and 8 bases at J, with 6 bases in the middle. Germline V gives CDR1 SEHNR, CDR2 FQNEAQ (reference sequence). This CDR3 has 11 amino acids. CDR3 bases: TGTGCCAGCAGCTCCTCCCATGAGCAGTTCTTC. It translates to CASSSSHEQFF.

This clonotype occurred many times. This sequence joins TRBV7-8 and TRBJ1-3, with unresolved D. With 1 base removed from V and 1 base from J, the gap between germline ends came to 8 bases. Germline V gene sequence: CDR1 SGHVS, CDR2 FQNEAQ. The CDR3 runs to 15 residues. The CDR3 here is CASSLERLSGNTIYF. The CDR3 bases are TGTGCCAGCAGCTTAGAGAGGCTTTCTGGAAACACCATATATTTT. Drawing the rest from reference TRBV7-8 and TRBJ1-3, the complete variable domain is GAGVSQSPRYKVAKRGQDVALRCDPISGHVSLFWYQQALGQGPEFLTYFQNEAQLDKSGLPSDRFFAERPEGSVSTLKIQRTQQEDSAVYLCASSLERLSGNTIYFGEGSWLTVV.

This clonotype was seen many times. The chain is built from TRBV2 and TRBJ2-3; no definite D call. This CDR3 has 15 amino acids. Germline V gene lookup returns CDR1 SNHLY and CDR2 FYNNEI. Trimming left V 3 bases short and J 1 base short, with 11 bases between. CDR3 amino acids: CASSEGIIGTDTQYF. The CDR3 region has the DNA TGTGCCAGCAGTGAGGGGATCATCGGCACAGATACGCAGTATTTT.

This clonotype was seen many times. This chain links TRBV12-3 or TRBV12-4 with TRBJ2-7; 7 nucleotides align to TRBD1. V lost 6 bases, J lost 7 bases, and 9 bases stayed unmatched. This CDR3 is built from 13 residues. Here the CDR3 DNA reads TGTGCCAGCAGCTGGGACAGAGGTGTGGAGCAGTACTTC. Its protein product is CASSWDRGVEQYF.

In its sample, this clonotype was seen many times. This chain connects TRBV19 to TRBJ2-3; TRBD1 matches at 9 bases. After removal of 6 bases from V and 1 base from J, the junction contained 8 bases not matched to a gene. This CDR3 comprises 16 residues. Germline values: CDR1 LNHDA, CDR2 SQIVND (reference sequence). CDR3 DNA: TGTGCCAGTAGGGTTACAGGGGGCGGCGGCACAGATACGCAGTATTTT. It codes for CASRVTGGGGTDTQYF.

This clonotype was seen many times. V gene TRBV9 combines with J gene TRBJ2-3; tentatively, D is TRBD1 or TRBD2 (7 bases each). CDR1 is SGDLS, CDR2 YYNGEE, per germline. Between the trimmed V and J ends, which lost 3 bases and 5 bases, there was a span of 19 bases. The length of the CDR3 is 16 residues. The CDR3: CASSADPGGVGDTQYF. The DNA of the CDR3 is TGTGCCAGCAGCGCAGACCCAGGGGGGGTCGGAGATACGCAGTATTTT.